Here is one T cell receptor beta chain with its context. The antigen is unknown. The source of the sample is a study of a mutant IDH1 vaccine in newly diagnosed glioma. Across the whole study: Vaccination followed radiotherapy alone by 4-6 weeks, or accompanied temozolomide cycles. Those enrolled had earlier been treated with radiotherapy, temozolomide, or both, mostly both.

As to time point: week 5, during vaccination. Doses comprised 300 ug of mutant IDH1 20-mer peptide each, plus topical imiquimod. Donors had new IDH1-mutant astrocytomas of WHO grade 3 or 4 (ATRX-lost). The protocol was immunoSEQ multiplex PCR, while the TCRdb copy is restricted to in-frame clones and leaves out a portion. The data show some 36,000 clones, with roughly 79% seen just once and around 10% held by the top ten. Germline values: CDR1 SGHDT, CDR2 YYEEEE. The CDR3 length is 12 residues. V gave up 1 base and J gave up 7 bases, with 9 bases separating them. This sample comprised PBMCs, obtained from a glioma patient whose treatment included an IDH1 peptide vaccine. The receptor's source is a man aged 45-60 years with glioma. The chain is built from TRBV5-6 and TRBJ2-7; no clear D gene. CDR3 in DNA: TGTGCCAGCAGCTTGTTGCGTCGGGAGCAGTACTTC. This sequence encodes CASSLLRREQYF.